This T cell receptor (beta chain) appears in the sequencing data of a study of T-cell memory formation after mild COVID-19. Across the study: Clustering of TCRs was largely donor specific.

Germline assignment: CDR1 SGHVS and CDR2 FQNEAQ. This CDR3 comprises 15 residues. The V end was cut by 7 bases, the J end by 0 bases, with 14 bases between. 5'RACE with constant-segment primers built TCRalpha and TCRbeta cDNA libraries with UMIs. A single record per CDR3 protein comes from TCRdb applying MiXCR to the 5' RACE reads. The data show about 400,000 distinct CDR3 sequences, roughly 18% seen once. V is TRBV7-8 and J is TRBJ2-3; possibly TRBD1 or TRBD2 for D (5 bases each). The TCR comes from a man in his late teens or twenties who had mild COVID-19 (a few samples of this study predate the infection). Cell type and time point are not known. Sequenced input: PBMCs or a T cell subset sorted from them (not recorded which). DNA of the CDR3: TGTGCCAGCAAGTTTGGGGGTAGTAGCACAGATACGCAGTATTTT. Protein sequence: CASKFGGSSTDTQYF. Drawing the rest from reference TRBV7-8 and TRBJ2-3, the complete variable domain is GAGVSQSPRYKVAKRGQDVALRCDPISGHVSLFWYQQALGQGPEFLTYFQNEAQLDKSGLPSDRFFAERPEGSVSTLKIQRTQQEDSAVYLCASKFGGSSTDTQYFGPGTRLTVL.